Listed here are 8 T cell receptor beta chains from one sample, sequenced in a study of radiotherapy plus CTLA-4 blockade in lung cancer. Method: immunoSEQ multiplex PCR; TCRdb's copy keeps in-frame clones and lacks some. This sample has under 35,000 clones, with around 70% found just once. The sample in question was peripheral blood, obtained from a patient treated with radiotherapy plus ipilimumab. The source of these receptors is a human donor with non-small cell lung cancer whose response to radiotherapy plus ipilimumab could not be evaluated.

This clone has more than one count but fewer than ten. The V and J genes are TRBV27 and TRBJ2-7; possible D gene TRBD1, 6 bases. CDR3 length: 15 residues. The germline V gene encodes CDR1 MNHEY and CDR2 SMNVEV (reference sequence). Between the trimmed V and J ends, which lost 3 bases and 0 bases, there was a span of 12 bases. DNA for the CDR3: TGTGCCAGCAGTTTTAGGGTCAGGGGCTCCTACGAGCAGTACTTC. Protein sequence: CASSFRVRGSYEQYF.

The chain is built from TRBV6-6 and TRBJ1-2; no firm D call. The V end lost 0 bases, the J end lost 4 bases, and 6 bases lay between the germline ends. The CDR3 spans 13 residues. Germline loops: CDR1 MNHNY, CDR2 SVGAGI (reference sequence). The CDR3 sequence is CASSYSGPYGYTF. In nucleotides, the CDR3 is TGTGCCAGCAGTTACTCTGGGCCCTATGGCTACACCTTC.

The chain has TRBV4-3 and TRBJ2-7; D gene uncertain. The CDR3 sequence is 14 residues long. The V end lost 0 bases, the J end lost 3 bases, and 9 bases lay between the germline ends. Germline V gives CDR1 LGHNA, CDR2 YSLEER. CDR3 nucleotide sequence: TGCGCCAGCAGCCAAGAGGCTTACGACTACGAGCAGTACTTC. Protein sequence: CASSQEAYDYEQYF.

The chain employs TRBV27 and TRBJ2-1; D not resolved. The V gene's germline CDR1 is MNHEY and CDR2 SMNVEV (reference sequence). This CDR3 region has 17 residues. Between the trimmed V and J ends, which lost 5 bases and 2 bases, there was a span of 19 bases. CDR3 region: CASSPPTMWQTYNEQFF. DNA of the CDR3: TGTGCCAGCAGTCCCCCGACAATGTGGCAGACCTACAATGAGCAGTTCTTC.

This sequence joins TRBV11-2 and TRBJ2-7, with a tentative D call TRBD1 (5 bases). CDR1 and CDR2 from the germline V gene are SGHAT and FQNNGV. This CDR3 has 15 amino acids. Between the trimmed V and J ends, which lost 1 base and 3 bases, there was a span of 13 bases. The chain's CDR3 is CASSLVPTVDYEQYF. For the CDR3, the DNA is TGTGCCAGCAGCTTAGTTCCGACAGTAGACTACGAGCAGTACTTC.

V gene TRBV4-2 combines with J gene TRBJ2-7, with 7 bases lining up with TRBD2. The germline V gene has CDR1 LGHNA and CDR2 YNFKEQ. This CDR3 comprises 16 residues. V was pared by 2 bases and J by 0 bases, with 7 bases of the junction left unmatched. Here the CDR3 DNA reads TGTGCCAGCAGCCAACCCCGGGGGGATAGCTCCTACGAGCAGTACTTC. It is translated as CASSQPRGDSSYEQYF.

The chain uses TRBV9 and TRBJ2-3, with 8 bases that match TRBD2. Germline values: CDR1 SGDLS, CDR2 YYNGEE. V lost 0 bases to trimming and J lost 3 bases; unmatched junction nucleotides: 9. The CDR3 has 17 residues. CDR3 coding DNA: TGTGCCAGCAGCGTAGTGTACTTGCGGGAGGTTACAGATACGCAGTATTTT. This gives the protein CASSVVYLREVTDTQYF.

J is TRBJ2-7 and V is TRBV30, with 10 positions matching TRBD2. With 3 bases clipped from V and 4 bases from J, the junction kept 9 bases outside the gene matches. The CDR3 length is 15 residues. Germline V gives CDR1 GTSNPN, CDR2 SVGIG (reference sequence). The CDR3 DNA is TGTGCCTGGAGAGAATCCTCTAGCGGGAGATACGAGCAGTACTTC. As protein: CAWRESSSGRYEQYF.